The clone carrying this TCR beta chain was counted ten times or more. Its target is not known. Investigators reverse transcribed all isolated RNA, so they sequenced expressed TCRB transcripts. Using immunoSEQ multiplex PCR, the repertoire was profiled, and TCRdb retains in-frame clones only, with some absent. The profile covers about 180,000 clones, with about 13% appearing a single time and 0.55% to 0.8% taken by the ten largest. The data were obtained in a study of beta chain features in type 1 diabetes. Points from the study as a whole: The similarity of naive, central memory and Treg TCRB repertoires appeared greater among patients than among healthy donors. The VDJ junctions of type 1 diabetes patients carried fewer insertions and more deletions.

The CDR3 loop spans 17 amino acids. The V and J ends lost 0 bases and 8 bases respectively, with 20 bases between them. The germline CDR1 and CDR2 sequences are LGHNT and FRNRAP. All of the sorted populations showed purity greater than 95%. The V and J genes are TRBV12-5 and TRBJ2-1, with D perhaps TRBD2 (6 bases). The sequence was collected from a woman younger than 30 in good health. Sequencing was carried out using central memory CD4+ T cells from blood. The CDR3 sequence: CASGLVRPEGRLDEQFF. CDR3 DNA: TGTGCTAGTGGTTTGGTTCGCCCGGAGGGCCGTTTGGATGAGCAGTTCTTC.